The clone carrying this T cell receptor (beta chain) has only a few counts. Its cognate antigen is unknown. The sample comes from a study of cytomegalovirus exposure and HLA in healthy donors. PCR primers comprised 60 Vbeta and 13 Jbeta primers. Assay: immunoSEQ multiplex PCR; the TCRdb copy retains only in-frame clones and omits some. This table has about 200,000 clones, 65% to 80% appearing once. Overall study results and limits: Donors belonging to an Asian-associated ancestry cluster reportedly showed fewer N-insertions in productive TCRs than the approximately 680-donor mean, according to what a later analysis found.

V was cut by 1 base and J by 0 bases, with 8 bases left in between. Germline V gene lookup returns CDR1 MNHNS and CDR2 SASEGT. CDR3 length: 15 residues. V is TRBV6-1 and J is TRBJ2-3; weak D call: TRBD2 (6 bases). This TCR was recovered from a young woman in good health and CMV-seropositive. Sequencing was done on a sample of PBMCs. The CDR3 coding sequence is TGTGCCAGCAGTGAAGAGGGGACTAGCACAGATACGCAGTATTTT. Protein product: CASSEEGTSTDTQYF.